What follows are 30 T cell receptor beta chains derived from one specimen sequenced in a study of cytomegalovirus exposure and HLA in healthy donors. The PCR employed 60 Vbeta primers together with 13 Jbeta primers. Clones were sequenced by immunoSEQ multiplex PCR, and TCRdb holds only the in-frame ones, with some missing. The repertoire holds 25,000 or so clones, with more than 70% as singletons. Input material: PBMCs. The receptor source for this set is a male donor in good health and CMV-seronegative.

The gene calls are TRBV11-3 and TRBJ2-3; TRBD2 is a possible D gene (6 bases). The CDR3 runs to 15 residues. Looked up from germline, CDR1 is SGHNT and CDR2 is YENEEA. Between the trimmed V and J ends, which lost 1 base and 6 bases, there was a span of 14 bases. The CDR3: CASSLGDSPLDTQYF. CDR3 bases: TGTGCCAGCAGCTTAGGGGACTCTCCACTGGATACGCAGTATTTT.

The genes are TRBV2 and TRBJ2-7; 8 bases are shared with TRBD1. Germline loops: CDR1 SNHLY, CDR2 FYNNEI. With V trimmed by 4 bases and J by 2 bases, 4 bases remained unmatched. There are 14 residues in the CDR3. The chain's CDR3 is CASSVDREAYEQYF. DNA of the CDR3: TGTGCCAGCAGTGTGGACAGGGAGGCCTACGAGCAGTACTTC. The variable domain in full, completed from reference TRBV2 and TRBJ2-7, reads EPEVTQTPSHQVTQMGQEVILRCVPISNHLYFYWYRQILGQKVEFLVSFYNNEISEKSEIFDDQFSVERPDGSNFTLKIRSTKLEDSAMYFCASSVDREAYEQYFGPGTRLTVT.

With respect to this clone: The CDR3 carries no conserved terminal phenylalanine or tryptophan, so it likely arises from a read error. The chain combines TRBV2 with TRBJ2-2, with a weak D call TRBD2 (5 bases). The V gene lost 9 bases and the J gene lost 2 bases, with 10 bases spanning the gap. The CDR3 spans 13 residues. CDR1 is SNHLY and CDR2 is FYNNEI in the germline V gene. CDR3 bases: TGTGCCAGGTCGAGGGAAAACACCGGGGAGCTGTTTTAT. Protein product: CARSRENTGELFY.

This chain joins TRBV19 and TRBJ2-1; a possible D gene is TRBD2 (6 bases). The germline CDR1 and CDR2 sequences are LNHDA and SQIVND (reference sequence). The CDR3 runs to 13 residues. Trimming stripped 4 bases from V and 10 bases from J, with 14 bases between. The CDR3 DNA follows: TGTGCCAGTAGTACGGGACTCATTGAGGAGCAGTTCTTC. Translating it yields CASSTGLIEEQFF.

This sequence joins TRBV4-3 and TRBJ2-3; 9 positions match TRBD2. CDR3 length: 18 residues. Germline-derived CDR1 and CDR2 are LGHNA and YSLEER. V was clipped by 4 bases and J by 2 bases; unmatched bases: 13. This CDR3 reads CASSPDSGSPQLTDTQYF. CDR3 sequence (DNA): TGCGCCAGCAGCCCCGATAGCGGGAGTCCCCAACTCACAGATACGCAGTATTTT.

Details on this clone: An end of the junction does not agree with germline; a read error may underlie this. The chain has TRBV30 and TRBJ2-1, with a possible D match to TRBD2 (6 bases). The CDR3 contains 16 residues. Germline CDR1 GTSNPN, CDR2 SVGIG (reference sequence). CDR3 amino acids: CAWSVLGRGPFNGQFF. The CDR3 DNA reads TGTGCCTGGAGTGTCCTTGGGCGGGGACCGTTCAATGGGCAGTTCTTC.

The chain recombines TRBV2 with TRBJ1-2, with a weak D call TRBD1 (5 bases). Trimming left V 2 bases short and J 4 bases short, with 14 bases between. The CDR3 runs 15 residues. Germline-derived CDR1 and CDR2 are SNHLY and FYNNEI. CDR3 bases: TGTGCCAGCAGTGAAAACGACAGACCTTCCTATGGCTACACCTTC. Encoded protein: CASSENDRPSYGYTF.

This chain links TRBV5-1 with TRBJ1-6; 10 bases match TRBD1. This CDR3 has 15 residues. With 4 bases clipped from V and 7 bases from J, the junction kept 5 bases outside the gene matches. Germline V gene sequence: CDR1 SGHRS, CDR2 YFSETQ. The DNA for the CDR3 is TGCGCCAGCAGCCAAAGGGACAGGGGAAATTCACCCCTCCACTTT. It yields the protein CASSQRDRGNSPLHF.

This clone was seen once. The chain couples TRBV21-1 to TRBJ2-5; the table calls TRBD1, which could not be checked here. TRBV21-1 has pseudogene status. The CDR3 has 15 residues. The CDR3 DNA is TGTGCCAGCACCCGGGAGACAGGGACGAAAGAGGCCCAGTACTTC. As protein: CASTRETGTKEAQYF.

This chain joins TRBV18 and TRBJ2-5; D is perhaps TRBD2 (5 bases). The V end lost 2 bases, the J end lost 5 bases, and 6 bases lay between the germline ends. The CDR3 spans 12 residues. From germline, CDR1 is KGHSH and CDR2 LQKENI. CDR3 in amino acids: CASSPERETQYF. CDR3 coding DNA: TGTGCCAGCTCACCAGAGCGGGAGACCCAGTACTTC. The variable domain in full, with the rest retrieved from reference TRBV18 and TRBJ2-5, is NAGVMQNPRHLVRRRGQEARLRCSPMKGHSHVYWYRQLPEEGLKFMVYLQKENIIDESGMPKERFSAEFPKEGPSILRIQQVVRGDSAAYFCASSPERETQYFGPGTRLLVL.

This clone appeared a single time. This chain links TRBV27 with TRBJ1-5, with TRBD1 matching over 7 bases. The germline V gene has CDR1 MNHEY and CDR2 SMNVEV (reference sequence). V lost 8 bases, J lost 7 bases, and 5 bases stayed unmatched. The CDR3 is made up of 12 amino acids. The CDR3 protein is CASGEGAQPQHF. DNA for the CDR3: TGTGCCAGCGGTGAGGGGGCCCAGCCCCAGCATTTT.

This clone was observed once. This chain connects TRBV18 to TRBJ2-5; 7 nucleotides align to TRBD1. This CDR3 has 15 amino acids. V was clipped by 4 bases and J by 5 bases; unmatched bases: 10. CDR1 is KGHSH, CDR2 LQKENI, per germline. In DNA, the CDR3 is TGTGCCAGCTCACTAAATATACAGGGGTCGGAGACCCAGTACTTC. It codes for CASSLNIQGSETQYF.

CDR3 in amino acids: CASSLQGGIDTQYF. As DNA, the CDR3 is TGTGCCAGCAGCTTACAGGGTGGGATAGATACGCAGTATTTT. The chain joins TRBV7-3 to TRBJ2-3; D might be TRBD1 (5 bases). CDR1 and CDR2 from the germline V gene are SGHTA and FQGTGA. V lost 2 bases, J lost 5 bases, and 11 bases lay in between. The length of the CDR3 is 14 residues.

J is TRBJ1-4 and V is TRBV4-2; 7 bases line up with TRBD1. The CDR3 is 14 amino acids. J lost 5 bases, V lost 5 bases, and 5 bases had no gene match. Looked up from germline, CDR1 is LGHNA and CDR2 is YNFKEQ. The CDR3 nucleotides are TGTGCCAGCAGCGGGAACAGGGGAAATGAAAAACTGTTTTTT. Amino acid sequence: CASSGNRGNEKLFF.

The genes are TRBV19 and TRBJ2-2; 12 bases align to TRBD2. Germline CDR1 reads LNHDA; CDR2 reads SQIVND (reference sequence). The junction had 3 bases not matched to a gene; V was cut back by 3 bases and J by 4 bases. The length of the CDR3 is 16 residues. As DNA, the CDR3 is TGTGCCAGTAGTATCCTAGCGGGAGGGTCCACCGGGGAGCTGTTTTTT. Translated: CASSILAGGSTGELFF.

V usage is TRBV4-2 and J usage is TRBJ2-2; 7 nucleotides line up with TRBD2. The J segment lost 1 base and the V segment lost 1 base, leaving 6 bases of the junction unmatched. CDR1 is LGHNA, CDR2 YNFKEQ, per germline. The CDR3 is made up of 17 amino acids. The CDR3, as DNA: TGTGCCAGCAGCCAAGGTCAGGCTAGCGGGAACACCGGGGAGCTGTTTTTT. This sequence encodes CASSQGQASGNTGELFF.

The genes are TRBV5-8 and TRBJ2-5; 11 bases are shared with TRBD2. Trimming cost V 1 base and J 4 bases; bases outside gene matches: 6. This CDR3 region has 16 residues. The V gene's germline CDR1 is SGHTS and CDR2 YDEGEE. CDR3 region: CASSLRRGTSGETQYF. The CDR3 DNA sequence: TGTGCCAGCAGCTTGCGCCGCGGGACTAGCGGAGAGACCCAGTACTTC.

For the CDR3, the DNA is TGTGCCAGCAGCTTACTAGGGGTAGGCTCCTACAATGAGCAGTTCTTC. Its protein product is CASSLLGVGSYNEQFF. V usage is TRBV7-2 and J usage is TRBJ2-1; D is possibly TRBD1 (5 bases). V dropped 2 bases and J dropped 0 bases, with 11 bases sitting between them. Germline lookup yields CDR1 SGHTA and CDR2 FQGNSA. This CDR3 has 16 amino acids. The variable domain in full, with the rest retrieved from reference TRBV7-2 and TRBJ2-1, is GAGVSQSPSNKVTEKGKDVELRCDPISGHTALYWYRQSLGQGLEFLIYFQGNSAPDKSGLPSDRFSAERTGGSVSTLTIQRTQQEDSAVYLCASSLLGVGSYNEQFFGPGTRLTVL.

The chain couples TRBV7-3 to TRBJ2-1; 7 bases are a match to TRBD1. The CDR3 has 15 amino acids. With V trimmed by 4 bases and J by 2 bases, 5 bases remained unmatched. Germline-derived CDR1 and CDR2 are SGHTA and FQGTGA. This CDR3 reads CASSSTGTAYNEQFF. The CDR3 region has the DNA TGTGCCAGCAGCTCCACCGGGACAGCCTACAATGAGCAGTTCTTC.

The rearrangement uses TRBV2 and TRBJ2-7, with 8 bases fitting TRBD1. Germline V gene data show CDR1 as SNHLY and CDR2 as FYNNEI. Germline trimming cut 6 bases from V and 0 bases from J; bases unmatched to any gene: 7. The CDR3 extends over 15 amino acids. CDR3 DNA sequence: TGTGCCAGCAGAAAACTCAGGGGGCCCTCCTACGAGCAGTACTTC. This gives the protein CASRKLRGPSYEQYF. Combining the CDR3 with reference TRBV2 and TRBJ2-7 gives the whole variable domain EPEVTQTPSHQVTQMGQEVILRCVPISNHLYFYWYRQILGQKVEFLVSFYNNEISEKSEIFDDQFSVERPDGSNFTLKIRSTKLEDSAMYFCASRKLRGPSYEQYFGPGTRLTVT.

The chain links TRBV19 to TRBJ1-4, with D uncertain. CDR1 and CDR2 from the germline V gene are LNHDA and SQIVND (reference sequence). This CDR3 is 15 amino acids long. The V gene lost 5 bases and the J gene lost 4 bases, with 14 bases spanning the gap. CDR3 residues: CASSVRHTINEKLFF. DNA of the CDR3: TGTGCCAGTAGTGTGAGACATACAATTAATGAAAAACTGTTTTTT.

The sample holds one count of this clone. The chain links TRBV6-5 to TRBJ2-5; no clear D. This CDR3 spans 15 amino acids. Trimming cost V 0 bases and J 3 bases, with 11 bases left between them. Germline V gives CDR1 MNHEY, CDR2 SVGAGI. The CDR3: CASSYSSMSEETQYF. In nucleotides, the CDR3 is TGTGCCAGCAGTTACTCGTCTATGTCGGAAGAGACCCAGTACTTC.

V usage is TRBV19 and J usage is TRBJ2-2; 8 nucleotides align to TRBD2. The V segment lost 6 bases and the J segment 2 bases; nucleotides outside the gene matches: 2. Germline values: CDR1 LNHDA, CDR2 SQIVND (reference sequence). The CDR3 loop spans 14 amino acids. CDR3 protein: CASRTSGNTGELFF. The CDR3 DNA reads as TGTGCCAGTAGAACTAGCGGAAACACCGGGGAGCTGTTTTTT. Full variable domain (rest looked up from reference TRBV19 and TRBJ2-2): DGGITQSPKYLFRKEGQNVTLSCEQNLNHDAMYWYRQDPGQGLRLIYYSQIVNDFQKGDIAEGYSVSREKKESFPLTVTSAQKNPTAFYLCASRTSGNTGELFFGEGSRLTVL.

The chain recombines TRBV6-1 with TRBJ2-3; D perhaps matches TRBD2 (6 bases). The V end was cut by 4 bases, the J end by 0 bases, with 14 bases between. The CDR3 length is 16 residues. Germline CDR1 is MNHNS and CDR2 is SASEGT. CDR3 in amino acids: CASSGGPGGSTDTQYF. CDR3 nucleotides: TGTGCCAGCAGTGGGGGACCTGGGGGGAGCACAGATACGCAGTATTTT.

The V gene is TRBV15, the J gene TRBJ2-3; 16 bases line up with TRBD2. CDR1 and CDR2 (germline): LNHNV, YYDKDF (reference sequence). J gave up 5 bases and V 3 bases, and 2 bases lay outside the gene matches. The CDR3 loop spans 16 amino acids. The CDR3 here is CATSRGTSGGEDTQYF. The CDR3 bases are TGTGCCACCAGCAGGGGGACTAGCGGGGGGGAAGATACGCAGTATTTT.

The rearrangement uses TRBV6-4 and TRBJ2-7; 15 bases align to TRBD2. In germline, CDR1 is MRHNA, CDR2 SNTAGT. Trimming cost V 6 bases and J 5 bases; bases outside gene matches: 17. The CDR3 spans 19 residues. Here the CDR3 reads CASRLLGTSGRPLRDEQYF. The DNA of the CDR3 is TGTGCCAGCAGGCTCCTTGGGACTAGCGGGAGGCCCCTGCGGGACGAGCAGTACTTC.

The chain employs TRBV30 and TRBJ2-7; D perhaps matches TRBD2 (5 bases). CDR1 and CDR2 from the germline V gene are GTSNPN and SVGIG (reference sequence). Trimming left V 0 bases short and J 3 bases short, with 9 bases between. The CDR3 has 13 residues. The CDR3 here is CAWSVQGSYEQYF. The CDR3 DNA sequence: TGTGCCTGGAGTGTACAAGGGAGCTACGAGCAGTACTTC.

This clone was observed a few times. This chain connects TRBV11-2 to TRBJ2-7; TRBD2 might be the D (6 bases). Germline V lookup: CDR1 SGHAT, CDR2 FQNNGV. Trimming removed 1 base at V and 5 bases at J, with 21 bases between. The CDR3 is made up of 17 amino acids. This CDR3 is CASSLVRGMMRFDEQYF. CDR3 in DNA: TGTGCCAGCAGCTTAGTACGGGGGATGATGAGGTTCGACGAGCAGTACTTC.

This sequence joins TRBV27 and TRBJ2-5; the D gene is possibly TRBD2 (6 bases). The germline V gene has CDR1 MNHEY and CDR2 SMNVEV (reference sequence). The germline V and J ends were trimmed by 3 bases and 2 bases, with 16 bases remaining between them. The CDR3 runs to 16 residues. The CDR3 here is CASSLEGRPAQETQYF. CDR3 nucleotides: TGTGCCAGCAGTTTGGAGGGACGTCCGGCACAAGAGACCCAGTACTTC.

This clone appeared once. V usage is TRBV4-1 and J usage is TRBJ2-1, with 7 bases fitting TRBD1. The J segment lost 2 bases and the V segment lost 1 base, leaving 5 bases of the junction unmatched. CDR1 MGHRA and CDR2 YSYEKL come from the germline V gene. The CDR3 length is 16 residues. CDR3 bases: TGCGCCAGCAGCCAAGCCGGACAGGAACCCTACAATGAGCAGTTCTTC. Translation: CASSQAGQEPYNEQFF.